A selection of T cell receptor beta chains follows, all from one sample in a study of spatial heterogeneity in lung cancer. TCRdb itself ran the 5' RACE reads through MiXCR, one entry per CDR3 protein. The sample carries tens of thousands of distinct CDR3 sequences, over 9.5% recorded once. Sequenced material: PBMCs, taken at surgery. The source is a male donor with early-stage non-small cell lung cancer. Both conserved end residues are part of each CDR3.

TRBV12-3/TRBV12-4	TRBJ1-4	CASCRGTANEKLFF
TRBV6-1	TRBJ2-7	CASIRLAGGSYEQYF
TRBV29-1	TRBJ2-5	CSVVIWGSQETQYF
TRBV12-3/TRBV12-4	TRBJ1-3	CASSLVRGNSGNTIYF
TRBV29-1	TRBJ1-1	CSVEEETGLAFF
TRBV2	TRBJ2-3	CASRLGLAAYTDTQYF
TRBV7-9	TRBJ2-7	CASSLASSPYEQYF
TRBV12-3/TRBV12-4	TRBJ2-4	CASSGTSGRVAKNIQYF
TRBV7-2	TRBJ2-5	CASSFRWNQETQYF
TRBV5-1	TRBJ2-3	CASSLTAGSTDTQYF
TRBV6-2/TRBV6-3	TRBJ1-1	CASSYPYLVGEGDTEAFF
TRBV5-1	TRBJ1-1	CASSSTGERAFF
TRBV21-1	TRBJ2-5	CASSKGGPFSAKTQYF
TRBV12-3/TRBV12-4	TRBJ1-2	CASRRGTAGGYTF